One sample yielded the 30 T cell receptor beta chains listed below, sequenced in a study of post-analysis software for immune sequencing data. General study results and limits: Higher frequency in patients than in controls was seen for 5 or 6 TRBV segments, with TRBV5-6, TRBV5-1 and TRBV20-1 among them.

No antigens are known for them. Unique molecular identifiers were built into the TCR beta cDNA libraries. One entry per CDR3 protein results from TCRdb running MiXCR on the PCR reads. The sample shows about 820,000 distinct CDR3 sequences, roughly 50% of them seen only once. Source material: blood. These receptors all come from a girl aged 10 to 17 with multiple sclerosis.

This clonotype was observed a handful of times. The CDR3 nucleotides are TGCAGTGCTTCACCTATGGACAGGGGGAACACTGAAGCTTTCTTT. This translates into CSASPMDRGNTEAFF. The J gene is TRBJ1-1, the V gene TRBV20-1; 9 positions agree with TRBD1. The length of the CDR3 is 15 residues. CDR1 and CDR2 (germline): DFQATT, SNEGSKA (reference sequence). The J segment lost 1 base and the V segment lost 5 bases, leaving 8 bases of the junction unmatched.

There are a few counts of this clonotype. The rearrangement links TRBV5-1 to TRBJ2-5; D is possibly TRBD1 or TRBD2 (7 bases each). The assigned J gene may be wrong: the sequence end matches TRBJ2-7 better. The CDR3 covers 14 residues. The V gene's germline CDR1 is SGHRS and CDR2 YFSETQ. CDR3 amino acids: CASTSGEGAYEQYF. CDR3 coding DNA: TGCGCCAGCACTAGCGGAGAGGGGGCGTACGAGCAGTACTTC.

This chain links TRBV7-8 with TRBJ1-5; 7 bases are a match to TRBD1. V lost 5 bases and J lost 6; bases outside the gene matches: 7. CDR1 and CDR2 (germline): SGHVS, FQNEAQ. This CDR3 has 14 amino acids. The CDR3 loop is CASSPGQLIQPQHF. DNA of the CDR3: TGTGCCAGCAGCCCGGGACAGCTCATTCAGCCCCAGCATTTT.

The chain is built from TRBV20-1 and TRBJ2-7; unclear D gene. The V end was cut by 4 bases, the J end by 2 bases, with 9 bases between. In germline, CDR1 is DFQATT, CDR2 SNEGSKA (reference sequence). There are 12 residues in the CDR3. The CDR3 here is CSAIDATYEQYF. The CDR3 nucleotides are TGCAGTGCTATCGACGCTACCTACGAGCAGTACTTC.

V gene TRBV29-1 combines with J gene TRBJ2-7; TRBD2 is a possible D gene (6 bases). The CDR3 runs to 15 residues. Looked up from germline, CDR1 is SQVTM and CDR2 is ANQGSEA. Trimming removed 1 base from V and 7 bases from J, with 20 bases in between. CDR3 region: CSVEGTRGIEREQYF. CDR3 coding DNA: TGCAGCGTTGAAGGTACTCGCGGGATCGAGCGTGAGCAGTACTTC.

In this sample, this clonotype turned up once. The chain combines TRBV5-1 with TRBJ2-7, with TRBD1 identical over 9 bases. The DNA end is a closer match to TRBJ2-5, so the J assignment may be wrong. CDR1 and CDR2 from the germline V gene are SGHRS and YFSETQ. The CDR3 has 16 amino acids. The CDR3 nucleotides are TGCGCCAGCAGCGCAACAGGGGGCCTATTAGAAGAGACCCAGTACTTC. Its translation: CASSATGGLLEETQYF.

This sequence joins TRBV7-9 and TRBJ2-3; 7 bases are a match to TRBD1. The CDR3 contains 15 residues. Germline assignment: CDR1 SEHNR and CDR2 FQNEAQ (reference sequence). The V segment lost 5 bases and the J segment 0 bases; nucleotides outside the gene matches: 5. The CDR3, as DNA: TGTGCCAGCAGCAGGGGGCATTCTAGCACAGATACGCAGTATTTT. Amino acids: CASSRGHSSTDTQYF. Using reference TRBV7-9 and TRBJ2-3 for the parts outside the CDR3, the full variable domain is DTGVSQNPRHKITKRGQNVTFRCDPISEHNRLYWYRQTLGQGPEFLTYFQNEAQLEKSRLLSDRFSAERPKGSFSTLEIQRTEQGDSAMYLCASSRGHSSTDTQYFGPGTRLTVL.

The rearrangement links TRBV7-3 to TRBJ1-1; TRBD1 agrees at 10 bases. Trimming removed 5 bases from V and 5 bases from J; junction bases left unmatched: 14. The CDR3 has 17 residues. CDR1 and CDR2 (germline): SGHTA, FQGTGA. CDR3 sequence: CASSPTGGAARKTEAFF. The DNA of the CDR3 is TGTGCCAGCAGCCCGACAGGGGGCGCCGCTAGGAAAACTGAAGCTTTCTTT.

V and J are TRBV21-1 and TRBJ1-5; the D segment call TRBD1 is taken from the table without a DNA check. TRBV21-1 is tagged as a pseudogene. This CDR3 spans 15 amino acids. The CDR3 sequence is CASRGVLEHLPPQHF. CDR3 nucleotide sequence: TGTGCCAGCAGGGGGGTGTTGGAGCACTTGCCGCCCCAGCATTTT.

The J gene is TRBJ2-3, the V gene TRBV10-3, with 9 bases lining up with TRBD2. The germline CDR1 and CDR2 sequences are ENHRY and SYGVKD. The junction had 4 bases not matched to a gene; V was cut back by 6 bases and J by 3 bases. The CDR3 has 14 amino acids. The CDR3 protein is CAISLSGGTDTQYF. The CDR3 coding sequence is TGTGCCATCAGCTTAAGCGGGGGGACAGATACGCAGTATTTT.

CDR3 sequence reads: CASSHKGRNYNEQFF. The CDR3 DNA follows: TGTGCCAGCAGCCACAAGGGACGGAACTACAATGAGCAGTTCTTC. This rearrangement joins TRBV7-2 to TRBJ2-1; D possibly uses TRBD1 or TRBD2 (5 bases each). Germline CDR1 is SGHTA and CDR2 is FQGNSA. V lost 5 bases and J 3 bases, leaving 14 bases between the germline ends. This CDR3 comprises 15 residues.

V and J are TRBV29-1 and TRBJ2-3; tentatively, D is TRBD1 (5 bases). The CDR3 has 13 amino acids. The germline V and J ends were trimmed by 4 bases and 0 bases, with 8 bases remaining between them. In germline, CDR1 is SQVTM, CDR2 ANQGSEA. This CDR3 reads CSVGQLSTDTQYF. The DNA for the CDR3 is TGCAGCGTTGGACAGTTAAGCACAGATACGCAGTATTTT.

CDR3 amino acids: CASRSTGTHTGELFF. The CDR3, as DNA: TGTGCCAGCAGGTCGACCGGGACCCACACCGGGGAGCTGTTTTTT. The rearrangement uses TRBV6-1 and TRBJ2-2, with D possibly being TRBD1 or TRBD2 (5 bases each). Germline assignment: CDR1 MNHNS and CDR2 SASEGT. Deletions cut 6 bases from V and 3 bases from J, with 14 bases between. There are 15 residues in the CDR3.

This chain joins TRBV29-1 and TRBJ2-3; a weak D match, TRBD2 (6 bases). CDR1 and CDR2 from the germline V gene are SQVTM and ANQGSEA. With 7 bases removed from V and 2 bases from J, the gap between germline ends came to 13 bases. This CDR3 has 13 amino acids. This CDR3 is CSARRRDTDTQYF. CDR3 DNA sequence: TGCAGCGCCCGGAGGCGGGACACAGATACGCAGTATTTT.

This clonotype was counted ten times or more. This sequence joins TRBV20-1 and TRBJ2-7; TRBD2 agrees at 14 bases. V lost 3 bases, J lost 4 bases, and 2 bases stayed unmatched. Germline V gives CDR1 DFQATT, CDR2 SNEGSKA (reference sequence). The CDR3 runs 14 residues. CDR3 sequence: CSARTSGRAYEQYF. The CDR3 coding sequence is TGCAGTGCTAGGACTAGCGGGAGGGCGTACGAGCAGTACTTC.

This clonotype was counted a few times. The chain carries TRBV11-2 and TRBJ2-7, with 7 bases fitting TRBD1. Germline V gives CDR1 SGHAT, CDR2 FQNNGV. The CDR3 has 15 amino acids. Trimming removed 1 base from V and 1 base from J; junction bases left unmatched: 4. CDR3 sequence (DNA): TGTGCCAGCAGCTTAGTTCGGGACAGTTCCTACGAGCAGTACTTC. Translating it yields CASSLVRDSSYEQYF.

The sample holds a few counts of this clonotype. The chain employs TRBV7-3 and TRBJ1-1; TRBD1 matches at 7 bases. The CDR3 runs 13 residues. The ends lost 5 bases at V and 3 bases at J; junction bases unmatched: 3. From germline, CDR1 is SGHTA and CDR2 FQGTGA. The CDR3 DNA sequence: TGTGCCAGCAGCACAGGGGAATACACTGAAGCTTTCTTT. Residues: CASSTGEYTEAFF.

This clonotype appeared many times. The V call is TRBV29-1, the J call TRBJ2-1; D unclear. V was clipped by 4 bases and J by 5 bases, with 12 bases between them. The CDR3 sequence is 13 residues long. Germline CDR1 is SQVTM and CDR2 is ANQGSEA. The CDR3 sequence: CSVVLAYNNEQFF. In nucleotides, the CDR3 is TGCAGCGTTGTCCTGGCCTATAACAATGAGCAGTTCTTC.

CDR3 loop: CASSDPPVLAGVETQYF. CDR3 coding DNA: TGCGCCAGCAGCGATCCCCCGGTACTAGCGGGAGTAGAGACCCAGTACTTC. The chain recombines TRBV5-1 with TRBJ2-5, with 11 bases aligning to TRBD2. The CDR3 sequence is 17 residues long. CDR1 and CDR2 (germline): SGHRS, YFSETQ. V gave up 4 bases and J gave up 4 bases; unmatched junction bases: 12.

Only a few counts were recorded for this clonotype. The chain joins TRBV5-5 to TRBJ1-2, with D uncertain. This CDR3 comprises 13 residues. V was cut by 4 bases and J by 2 bases, with 9 bases left in between. The V gene's germline CDR1 is SGHKS and CDR2 YYEKEE (reference sequence). This chain's CDR3 is CASSVDGNYGYTF. CDR3 coding DNA: TGTGCCAGCAGCGTGGACGGAAACTATGGCTACACCTTC.

The genes are TRBV18 and TRBJ2-7; D remains unclear. With 3 bases removed from V and 2 bases from J, the gap between germline ends came to 14 bases. The CDR3 sequence is 15 residues long. The germline gives CDR1 KGHSH, CDR2 LQKENI. CDR3 DNA: TGTGCCAGCTCACCTGGCGTGCAGGAGACCTACGAGCAGTACTTC. Protein: CASSPGVQETYEQYF.

The gene calls are TRBV7-2 and TRBJ2-1; 12 bases agree with TRBD2. Per germline, CDR1 SGHTA and CDR2 FQGNSA. Losses at the gene ends were 0 bases for V and 14 bases for J; bases not matched to a gene: 11. The CDR3 contains 16 residues. The CDR3 DNA reads TGTGCCAGCAGCTTAGCGCCCAAACTAGCGGGAGGCGTTGAGTTCTTC. This codes for CASSLAPKLAGGVEFF.

The V call is TRBV6-2 or TRBV6-3, the J call TRBJ2-1; no clear D gene. This CDR3 is built from 15 residues. The germline V and J ends were trimmed by 0 bases and 8 bases, with 14 bases remaining between them. Looked up from germline, CDR1 is MNHEY and CDR2 is SVGEGT. CDR3 coding DNA: TGTGCCAGCAGTTACTCTTGGGAAGGGCTGGATGAGCAGTTCTTC. It codes for CASSYSWEGLDEQFF.

The V gene is TRBV27, the J gene TRBJ1-2; 8 nucleotides match TRBD1. This CDR3 spans 13 amino acids. The V gene end was trimmed by 7 bases and the J gene end by 7 bases; junction bases not matched to a gene: 8. Germline V gives CDR1 MNHEY, CDR2 SMNVEV (reference sequence). CDR3 protein: CASTADRVAGYTF. CDR3 sequence (DNA): TGTGCCAGCACCGCGGACAGGGTCGCTGGCTACACCTTC.

V and J are TRBV7-9 and TRBJ2-2; tentative D call: TRBD1 (5 bases). The CDR3 spans 14 residues. V was trimmed by 5 bases and J by 7 bases, leaving 14 bases between them. Germline V gives CDR1 SEHNR, CDR2 FQNEAQ (reference sequence). The CDR3 region is CASSPLGAVGELFF. In nucleotides, the CDR3 is TGTGCCAGCAGCCCCCTAGGGGCGGTCGGGGAGCTGTTTTTT.

The CDR3 DNA reads TGTGCCAGCAGTTTAGTGGAGGGCCTTTATGGCTACACCTTC. Its translation: CASSLVEGLYGYTF. This chain uses TRBV12-3 or TRBV12-4 with TRBJ1-2; no clear D. The germline V and J ends were trimmed by 1 base and 5 bases, with 11 bases remaining between them. The CDR3 consists of 14 residues.

This clonotype was recorded many times. The chain has TRBV4-1 and TRBJ1-2; a weak D match, TRBD1 (5 bases). Trimming left V 3 bases short and J 2 bases short, with 16 bases between. This CDR3 contains 16 residues. Germline CDR1 and CDR2: MGHRA and YSYEKL. CDR3: CASSQPLWQGNYGYTF. DNA for the CDR3: TGCGCCAGCAGCCAGCCCCTGTGGCAGGGAAACTATGGCTACACCTTC.

The CDR3 loop reads CASSLGGSGDSNIQYF. CDR3 sequence (DNA): TGTGCCAGCAGCTTAGGGGGTAGCGGGGATTCCAACATTCAGTACTTC. This sequence joins TRBV7-9 and TRBJ2-4, with 8 bases identical to TRBD2. V shed 1 base and J 7 bases; nucleotides not matched to a gene: 9. This CDR3 has 16 residues. CDR1 is SEHNR, CDR2 FQNEAQ, per germline (reference sequence).

This clonotype was detected once. The chain uses TRBV20-1 and TRBJ2-3; TRBD2 aligns across 8 bases. V trimming: 0 bases; J trimming: 1 base; junction bases outside the gene matches: 6. The CDR3 is 16 amino acids. CDR1 DFQATT and CDR2 SNEGSKA come from the germline V gene (reference sequence). CDR3 in DNA: TGCAGTGCTAGAGATCGGACGGGAGGGGGCACAGATACGCAGTATTTT. Translation: CSARDRTGGGTDTQYF.

This clonotype was observed a handful of times. V is TRBV29-1 and J is TRBJ2-3, with unresolved D. The CDR3 totals 13 residues. The germline V gene has CDR1 SQVTM and CDR2 ANQGSEA. Trimming took off 0 bases at V and 5 bases at J, with 9 bases between the two ends. The CDR3 nucleotides read TGCAGCGTTGAAGATCTTAAAGGAGATACGCAGTATTTT. It translates to CSVEDLKGDTQYF.